This TCR beta chain derives from a study of technical replicates of blood from several donors. In its sample, this clone was seen once. At the DNA level, this CDR3 is encoded by other sequences in the same sample as well. Germline V gene sequence: CDR1 SGHVS, CDR2 FNYEAQ. This CDR3 has 14 residues. V was trimmed by 1 base and J by 1 base, leaving 6 bases between them. Generated by immunoSEQ multiplex PCR, the TCRdb table keeps only in-frame clones and is missing some. The table lists around 80,000 clones, 95% to 98% of them singletons. This chain links TRBV7-6 with TRBJ2-3; no firm D call. The source of this sequence is a human donor in good health. What was sequenced was T cells isolated from PBMCs. The CDR3 nucleotides read TGTGCCAGCAGCTTAGGATCAGGCACAGATACGCAGTATTTT. Its translation: CASSLGSGTDTQYF.